This TCR beta chain was observed in a study of T cells expressing NK-cell markers. Reprocessing the 5' RACE reads, TCRdb reports a single entry for every CDR3 protein and omits DNA. The sample table includes about 430,000 distinct CDR3 sequences. Germline CDR1 reads SGDLS; CDR2 reads YYNGEE. The CDR3 has 15 residues. Sequencing was carried out using blood T cells: a sorted CD56 or NKG2C T cell subset, CD4+ or CD8+ T cells, or bulk PBMC T cells (not recorded which). This TCR derives from a woman between 50 and 59 years old in good health. The chain uses TRBV9 and TRBJ1-6; absent DNA, TCRdb's TRBD1 call cannot be checked. The CDR3 loop is CASSEQGAGNSPLHF.